The sequence of this TCR beta chain was determined in a study of Ad26.COV2.S vaccination and SARS-CoV-2 variants. Turning to the study itself: Donor was one of the participants in the Ad26.COV2.S arm of the COV1001 trial. Ad26.COV2.S was injected intramuscularly once or twice, 56 days apart.

Treatment defined: some 19 received Ad26.COV2.S at low or high dose, single or two shots; a few received placebo; per-sample allocation not given. Specimens were obtained on day 63 following the first vaccine or placebo injection. Study observations and caveats: Measures of TCR breadth and depth may have fallen short of total T cell responses.

Only in-frame clones appear in the TCRdb table, and some are missing; sequencing was by immunoSEQ multiplex PCR. The sample contains roughly 380,000 clones, around nine tenths of which appear only once. CDR1 is LNHDA, CDR2 SQIVND, per germline (reference sequence). With V trimmed by 1 base and J by 5 bases, 10 bases remained unmatched. CDR3 size: 16 residues. With regard to this clone: Its target is not known.

The specimen was peripheral blood, collected in a trial of Ad26.COV2.S vaccine versus placebo. V and J are TRBV19 and TRBJ2-7; 8 bases are shared with TRBD1. The sequence came from a person aged 18-60 years who received the Ad26.COV2.S COVID-19 vaccine or a placebo. The CDR3 sequence: CASSIVHGQGIHEQYF. The DNA of the CDR3 is TGTGCCAGTAGTATAGTTCACGGACAGGGTATACACGAGCAGTACTTC.